This T cell receptor (beta chain) emerged from a study of T cells in Graves' hyperthyroidism and ophthalmopathy. General study points: Most expanded thyroid clonotypes above 0.001 recurred in blood.

This clonotype was counted many times. What it binds is unknown. PBMCs were derived from about 10 ml fresh peripheral blood. The CDR3 is 12 residues long. The V and J ends lost 4 bases and 5 bases respectively, with 8 bases between them. In germline, CDR1 is MDHEN, CDR2 SYDVKM. Amplification yielded TCR beta CDR3 regions, with RNA transcripts as the source. A first-round RT-PCR of the TCR CDR3 used the HTBI primer set. TCRdb re-called the multiplex PCR reads with MiXCR, one entry per CDR3 protein. The sample consists of fewer than 350,000 distinct CDR3 sequences, around 18% of them appearing once. Sample: blood. The source of this sequence is a middle-aged woman with Graves' ophthalmopathy. The chain links TRBV28 to TRBJ1-2, with unresolved D. Written as DNA, the CDR3 is TGTGCCAGCAGTTCCCACAAGTATGGCTACACCTTC. Its translation is CASSSHKYGYTF.